The 17 T cell receptor beta chains below all came from one sample that was sequenced in a study of response to subunit inactivated influenza vaccine (dated by TCRdb to 2016 to 2018). According to the study, the label for this sample's time point signals: 45 days after influenza vaccine administration. The method was RT-PCR. The run used an Illumina HiSeq 2500. The public reads were reanalyzed by TCRdb: fastp trimming at Q25, MiXCR alignment, in-frame beta chains only. Rows merge per CDR3 protein into single entries with the most common DNA and genes. Here the sample has around 480,000 distinct CDR3 sequences; 10% to 11% occur a single time. Together, the top ten hold about 12% of the sample. The source material was PBMCs from blood, sampled 45 days after vaccination. These receptors were taken from a man aged 50-60 years who received an inactivated influenza vaccine. Donor details come from another sample of the same person, matched by shared clones.

The rearrangement links TRBV15 to TRBJ2-5; weak D call: TRBD1 (6 bases). V was trimmed by 2 bases and J by 5 bases, leaving 12 bases between them. The V gene's germline CDR1 is LNHNV and CDR2 YYDKDF (reference sequence). The CDR3 spans 14 residues. The CDR3 region has the DNA TGTGCCACCAGCAGACCCAACAGGGTGGAGACCCAGTACTTC. Translated, it gives CATSRPNRVETQYF.

CDR3 DNA sequence: TGTGCCAGCAGTCCCAGGGGGTGGGGCACCGGGGAGCTGTTTTTT. Translation: CASSPRGWGTGELFF. The chain employs TRBV12-3 or TRBV12-4 and TRBJ2-2; 7 positions match TRBD1. The CDR3 runs 15 residues. V shed 5 bases, J shed 4 bases, and the junction held 7 bases outside the gene matches.

This clonotype came up many times. The chain links TRBV6-2 or TRBV6-3 to TRBJ2-5; unclear D gene. There are 12 residues in the CDR3. Trimming stripped 0 bases from V and 1 base from J, with 0 bases between. Per the germline V gene, CDR1 is MNHEY and CDR2 is SVGEGT. The CDR3 loop is CASSYSQETQYF. The DNA of the CDR3 is TGTGCCAGCAGTTACTCCCAAGAGACCCAGTACTTC.

At least ten counts were recorded for this clonotype. The chain links TRBV4-2 to TRBJ1-5; TRBD1 might be the D (5 bases). From germline, CDR1 is LGHNA and CDR2 YNFKEQ. The CDR3 is 15 residues long. V gave up 1 base and J gave up 6 bases, with 13 bases separating them. The chain's CDR3 is CASSQASAGRQPQHF. The CDR3 nucleotides read TGTGCCAGCAGCCAAGCTTCGGCAGGGCGTCAGCCCCAGCATTTT.

The chain links TRBV12-3 or TRBV12-4 to TRBJ1-1; TRBD1 is a possible D gene (5 bases). This CDR3 has 12 residues. V was pared by 6 bases and J by 7 bases, with 12 bases between. In DNA, the CDR3 is TGTGCCAGCAGACCGGGGCCAGGTGAAGCTTTCTTT. It codes for CASRPGPGEAFF.

This chain uses TRBV7-8 with TRBJ2-1, with TRBD1 identical over 9 bases. CDR3 length: 16 amino acids. The germline CDR1 and CDR2 sequences are SGHVS and FQNEAQ. Trimming at V came to 2 bases and at J to 7 bases, leaving 9 bases not matched to a gene. CDR3 in DNA: TGTGCCAGCAGCTTATTCCCCAGGACAGGGGCTAATGAGCAGTTCTTC. It specifies CASSLFPRTGANEQFF.

J is TRBJ2-3 and V is TRBV6-5; possible D gene TRBD2, 5 bases. Germline CDR1 MNHEY, CDR2 SVGAGI. The germline V and J ends were trimmed by 4 bases and 4 bases, with 15 bases remaining between them. CDR3 length: 15 residues. The CDR3 loop is CASSSMGRRPDTQYF. The CDR3 DNA is TGTGCCAGCAGTTCCATGGGCAGGAGGCCAGATACGCAGTATTTT.

The chain employs TRBV12-3 or TRBV12-4 and TRBJ1-1, with 7 bases that match TRBD1. The CDR3 is 13 amino acids. J gave up 6 bases and V 5 bases, and 6 bases lay outside the gene matches. In nucleotides, the CDR3 is TGTGCCAGCAGTACCACAGGGGTACCTGAAGCTTTCTTT. Translation: CASSTTGVPEAFF.

This clonotype has only a few counts. The chain joins TRBV12-3 or TRBV12-4 to TRBJ2-1, with 13 bases lining up with TRBD2. This CDR3 is 20 amino acids long. The V gene end was trimmed by 6 bases and the J gene end by 3 bases; junction bases not matched to a gene: 17. As DNA, the CDR3 is TGTGCCAGCAGCCAAATACGACTAGCGGGAGGCCATTCTCACTACAATGAGCAGTTCTTC. Its protein product is CASSQIRLAGGHSHYNEQFF.

This clonotype has a handful of counts. The J gene is TRBJ2-7, the V gene TRBV6-5; tentative D call: TRBD2 (5 bases). V lost 0 bases, J lost 7 bases, and 13 bases lay in between. This CDR3 region has 14 residues. CDR1 and CDR2 from the germline V gene are MNHEY and SVGAGI. The CDR3 protein is CASSYSRVSGEQYF. CDR3 sequence (DNA): TGTGCCAGCAGTTACTCGAGGGTGTCGGGGGAGCAGTACTTC.

This clonotype came up a few times. The V gene is TRBV6-5, the J gene TRBJ1-3; D gene ambiguous. Looked up from germline, CDR1 is MNHEY and CDR2 is SVGAGI. The CDR3 extends over 14 amino acids. Trimming cost V 2 bases and J 2 bases, with 7 bases left between them. CDR3 nucleotides: TGTGCCAGCAGTTACGAAGGGACTGGAAACACCATATATTTT. Translation: CASSYEGTGNTIYF.

In this sample, this clonotype turned up many times. The chain links TRBV29-1 to TRBJ2-1; D could derive from TRBD1 or TRBD2 (6 bases each). In germline, CDR1 is SQVTM, CDR2 ANQGSEA. The CDR3 contains 14 residues. Trimming stripped 3 bases from V and 2 bases from J, with 11 bases between. The CDR3 DNA is TGCAGCGTTGATGGGGGGCTTACCTACAATGAGCAGTTCTTC. Translated: CSVDGGLTYNEQFF.

The sample holds many counts of this clonotype. The rearrangement links TRBV6-5 to TRBJ1-1, with TRBD1 matching over 7 bases. Germline loops: CDR1 MNHEY, CDR2 SVGAGI. The CDR3 is 14 residues long. Losses at the gene ends were 4 bases for V and 2 bases for J; bases not matched to a gene: 4. In nucleotides, the CDR3 is TGTGCCAGCAGTTTCGGGACAGAAAACACTGAAGCTTTCTTT. Its translation: CASSFGTENTEAFF.

This clonotype occurred a few times. The chain is built from TRBV10-3 and TRBJ2-3; D possibly uses TRBD1 or TRBD2 (5 bases each). The CDR3 extends over 14 amino acids. Looked up from germline, CDR1 is ENHRY and CDR2 is SYGVKD. Trimming took off 3 bases at V and 7 bases at J, with 14 bases between the two ends. The CDR3 loop reads CAISDGTRAHTQYF. The CDR3 region has the DNA TGTGCCATCAGTGACGGGACGAGGGCCCATACGCAGTATTTT.

This clonotype was counted between two and nine times. The genes are TRBV10-3 and TRBJ2-1; D remains ambiguous. The germline V and J ends were trimmed by 2 bases and 1 base, with 9 bases remaining between them. Germline V gives CDR1 ENHRY, CDR2 SYGVKD. CDR3 length equals 15 residues. Written as DNA, the CDR3 is TGTGCCATCAGTGAGCAGGTATTATCCTACAATGAGCAGTTCTTC. Translation: CAISEQVLSYNEQFF.

There are a few counts of this clonotype. V is TRBV20-1 and J is TRBJ2-1, with D possibly called TRBD1 or TRBD2 (5 bases each). The CDR3 loop spans 13 amino acids. V was shortened by 6 bases and J by 7 bases, with 16 bases between the two germline ends. Germline assignment: CDR1 DFQATT and CDR2 SNEGSKA (reference sequence). CDR3 coding DNA: TGCAGTGCCACCGGGATAGGGGAAAATGAGCAGTTCTTC. Translated, it gives CSATGIGENEQFF.

J is TRBJ2-3 and V is TRBV7-9; a weak D match, TRBD2 (6 bases). The V gene's germline CDR1 is SEHNR and CDR2 FQNEAQ (reference sequence). V was pared by 2 bases and J by 4 bases, with 13 bases between. This CDR3 has 15 amino acids. DNA for the CDR3: TGTGCCAGCAGCTTACGTAGCGGAACGGCAGATACGCAGTATTTT. It translates to CASSLRSGTADTQYF.